This T cell receptor beta chain was obtained from a study of T cells in localized non-small cell lung cancer. Study results and caveats: As only one tumor region underwent sequencing, heterogeneity remains possible. Greater blood T cell density accompanied longer overall survival. Median roughly 57 top-100 tumor clones were shared with paired adjacent lung. Uninvolved adjacent lung showed peak T cell clonality, exceeding tumor.

TCRdb keeps only in-frame clones here, not all; method: immunoSEQ multiplex PCR. The sample includes around 39,000 clones, approximately 89% of them seen just once. A note on this clone: Its antigen is not known.

The CDR3 is 14 amino acids. Per the germline V gene, CDR1 is MNHNY and CDR2 is SVGAGI (reference sequence). V lost 6 bases and J lost 5; bases outside the gene matches: 4. Sequences were derived from peripheral blood, sampled before any cancer treatment. The chain has TRBV6-6 and TRBJ2-1, with TRBD2 matching over 10 bases. The TCR comes from a woman aged 40-70 years with stage I lung adenocarcinoma. CDR3 region: CASRPGLANNEQFF. CDR3 in DNA: TGTGCCAGCAGGCCGGGACTAGCGAACAATGAGCAGTTCTTC.